This T cell receptor (beta chain) is from a study of early stage breast cancer tumors. Whole-study findings and limits: Chain pairing and CD4, CD8 or FOXP3 expression were not captured. Tumors had approximately 2.4-fold higher T cell density than normal breast.

Repertoires were generated with immunoSEQ multiplex PCR, while TCRdb's copy carries only in-frame clones and drops some. The table lists tens of thousands of clones, about 93% of them singletons. As concerns this clone: What it recognizes is unknown.

This CDR3 comprises 16 residues. Germline V gene data show CDR1 as SGDLS and CDR2 as YYNGEE. V lost 0 bases and J lost 5; bases outside the gene matches: 10. This TCR derives from a person between 65 and 80 years old with breast cancer. The sample taken for sequencing was blood. This chain connects TRBV9 to TRBJ2-5, with 7 nucleotides matching TRBD1. CDR3 coding DNA: TGTGCCAGCAGCGTAGCTGGAAGTGGCAGGGGGGAGACCCAGTACTTC. Protein sequence: CASSVAGSGRGETQYF.